One and the same sample provided the 7 T cell receptor beta chains below, sequenced in a study of long-term antiretroviral therapy in people with HIV. Sequencing relied on immunoSEQ assay v3.0, run at survey level. Data came from immunoSEQ multiplex PCR; TCRdb stores just in-frame clones and leaves some out. The profile shows roughly 40,000 clones, less than 95% of them singletons. The specimen comprised unsorted PBMCs, sampled approximately 9.5 years after starting antiretroviral therapy. These receptors came from a man in his thirties or forties with HIV.

The chain uses TRBV19 and TRBJ1-1; D remains ambiguous. Germline CDR1 reads LNHDA; CDR2 reads SQIVND (reference sequence). Trimming took off 6 bases at V and 3 bases at J, with 11 bases between the two ends. The CDR3 covers 13 residues. The CDR3 protein is CASRWAGDTEAFF. In DNA form, the CDR3 reads TGTGCCAGTAGGTGGGCAGGCGACACTGAAGCTTTCTTT.

The chain joins TRBV29-1 to TRBJ2-1; unclear D gene. The CDR3 consists of 11 residues. V was clipped by 4 bases and J by 8 bases, with 9 bases between them. The germline CDR1 and CDR2 sequences are SQVTM and ANQGSEA. The chain's CDR3 is CSVAVGYEQFF. DNA for the CDR3: TGCAGCGTTGCCGTGGGCTATGAGCAGTTCTTC.

The chain carries TRBV11-3 and TRBJ2-5; D gene unclear. The V gene lost 1 base and the J gene lost 5 bases, with 11 bases spanning the gap. In germline, CDR1 is SGHNT, CDR2 YENEEA. The CDR3 has 14 amino acids. CDR3 region: CASSLGSYGETQYF. CDR3 in DNA: TGTGCCAGCAGCTTAGGCAGCTATGGGGAGACCCAGTACTTC. The full variable domain, completed using reference TRBV11-3 and TRBJ2-5, is EAGVVQSPRYKIIEKKQPVAFWCNPISGHNTLYWYLQNLGQGPELLIRYENEEAVDDSQLPKDRFSAERLKGVDSTLKIQPAELGDSAVYLCASSLGSYGETQYFGPGTRLLVL.

This chain joins TRBV29-1 and TRBJ2-2; 8 bases line up with TRBD1. The CDR3 is made up of 13 amino acids. CDR1 is SQVTM and CDR2 is ANQGSEA in the germline V gene. J lost 3 bases, V lost 7 bases, and 4 bases had no gene match. The CDR3 sequence: CSAPGQDTGELFF. Here the CDR3 DNA reads TGCAGCGCCCCGGGACAGGACACCGGGGAGCTGTTTTTT.

The chain recombines TRBV19 with TRBJ2-2, with 13 nucleotides matching TRBD2. Germline-derived CDR1 and CDR2 are LNHDA and SQIVND (reference sequence). V dropped 9 bases and J dropped 0; count of bases not matched to a gene: 10. This CDR3 is 18 amino acids long. The CDR3 bases are TGTGCCAGCTTGTCACTAGCGGGGGGGTATACGAACACCGGGGAGCTGTTTTTT. It is translated as CASLSLAGGYTNTGELFF.

This clone came up once. The chain has TRBV7-6 and TRBJ1-1; no definite D call. The CDR3 runs to 13 residues. Germline lookup yields CDR1 SGHVS and CDR2 FNYEAQ. The V and J ends lost 4 bases and 1 base respectively, with 7 bases between them. The CDR3 bases are TGTGCCAGCAGCTCCGAGTCGAACACTGAAGCTTTCTTT. This translates into CASSSESNTEAFF.

V usage is TRBV5-6 and J usage is TRBJ2-2; 13 bases are a match to TRBD2. The CDR3 runs 18 residues. From germline, CDR1 is SGHDT and CDR2 YYEEEE. With 3 bases clipped from V and 4 bases from J, the junction kept 9 bases outside the gene matches. CDR3 sequence (DNA): TGTGCCAGCAGCTCAAGACTAGCGGGGGGTCTGGGCACCGGGGAGCTGTTTTTT. Translating it yields CASSSRLAGGLGTGELFF.